This T cell receptor beta chain derives from a study of Graves' ophthalmopathy and Graves' hyperthyroidism. Findings of the study overall: Cross-validated, the 13-signature model showed 87.88%/81.08% sensitivity/specificity, and 80%/75% in the test set. Appearing in blood as well were most expanded thyroid clonotypes above 0.001 frequency. Progression of ophthalmopathy was predicted by the model with roughly 70% sensitivity and just under 75% specificity.

V lost 2 bases and J lost 2; bases outside the gene matches: 6. Per germline, CDR1 KGHSH and CDR2 LQKENI. The CDR3 loop spans 15 amino acids. The authors amplified TCR beta CDR3 regions, and they did so from RNA transcripts for repertoire sequencing. Investigators did first-round RT-PCR with HTBI primers, then second-round multiplex PCR. TCRdb independently ran MiXCR on the multiplex PCR reads; one entry per CDR3 protein. The table includes some 370,000 distinct CDR3 sequences, roughly 15% detected once. This clonotype was seen a few times. Its antigen is currently unknown. Input material: peripheral blood. The sequence was collected from an adult woman with stable Graves' hyperthyroidism. This sequence joins TRBV18 and TRBJ2-7, with 7 bases that match TRBD1. CDR3 region: CASSPEQGDPYEQYF. CDR3 coding DNA: TGTGCCAGCTCACCAGAGCAGGGGGACCCCTACGAGCAGTACTTC.